The clone carrying this T cell receptor beta chain has a count of ten or more. What it binds is unknown. TCRdb's table, derived via immunoSEQ multiplex PCR, lists solely in-frame clones and lacks some. Observed in the sample are around 3,000 clones, none of them singletons. The length of the CDR3 is 16 residues. Losses at the gene ends were 5 bases for V and 10 bases for J; bases not matched to a gene: 14. The sample belongs to a study of T cells after posttransplantation cyclophosphamide. A marrow graft followed busulfan-fludarabine conditioning, with cyclophosphamide on days +3 and +4. Points from the study as a whole: Later post-transplant blood repertoires were often dominated by donor CD8+ memory clones. TRB clonality was highly associated with recipient CMV seropositivity and reactivation.

V and J are TRBV12-3 or TRBV12-4 and TRBJ1-4, with 9 bases that match TRBD1. This sequence originates from a male patient between 25 and 39 years old who received an allogeneic stem cell transplant from a related donor, was CMV-positive, and had acute GVHD only. Some T cells may have originated in the graft donor. The sample consisted of PBMCs, taken after allogeneic stem cell transplant with posttransplant cyclophosphamide. The CDR3 coding sequence is TGTGCCAGCAGTCCTCAGGGGGGGACAGGGTCGGGAAAACTGTTTTTT. Encoded protein: CASSPQGGTGSGKLFF.